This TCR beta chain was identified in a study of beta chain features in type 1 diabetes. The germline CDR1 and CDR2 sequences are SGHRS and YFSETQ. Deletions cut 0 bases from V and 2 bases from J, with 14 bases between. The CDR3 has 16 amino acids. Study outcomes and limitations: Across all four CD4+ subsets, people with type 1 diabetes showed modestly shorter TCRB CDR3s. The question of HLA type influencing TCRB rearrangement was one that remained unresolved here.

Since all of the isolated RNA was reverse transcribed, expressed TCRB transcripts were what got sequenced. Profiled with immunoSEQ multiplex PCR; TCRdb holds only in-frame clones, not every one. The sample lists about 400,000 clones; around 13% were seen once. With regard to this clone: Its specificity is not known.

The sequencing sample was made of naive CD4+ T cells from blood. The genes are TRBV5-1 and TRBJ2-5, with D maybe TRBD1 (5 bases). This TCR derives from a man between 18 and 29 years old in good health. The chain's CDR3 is CASSLATAGSQETQYF. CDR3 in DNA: TGCGCCAGCAGCTTGGCCACGGCAGGGTCGCAAGAGACCCAGTACTTC.